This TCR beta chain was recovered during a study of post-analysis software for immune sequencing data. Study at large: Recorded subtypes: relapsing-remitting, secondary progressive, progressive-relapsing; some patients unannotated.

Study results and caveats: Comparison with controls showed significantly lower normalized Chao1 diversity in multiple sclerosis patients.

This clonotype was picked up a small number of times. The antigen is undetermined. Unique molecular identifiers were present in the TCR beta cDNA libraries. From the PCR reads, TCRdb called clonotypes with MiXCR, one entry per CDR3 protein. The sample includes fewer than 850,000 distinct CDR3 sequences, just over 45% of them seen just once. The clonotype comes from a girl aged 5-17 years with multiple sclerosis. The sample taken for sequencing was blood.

The CDR3 DNA is TGTGCCAGCAGCTTGCGTCGTTGGGAGACCCAGTACTTC. It is translated as CASSLRRWETQYF. The chain joins TRBV7-2 to TRBJ2-5; D gene uncertain. The V end was cut by 3 bases, the J end by 5 bases, with 10 bases between. CDR1 is SGHTA, CDR2 FQGNSA, per germline. The CDR3 totals 13 residues.